The TCR beta chain under discussion was sequenced for a study of blood T cell repertoires in COVID-19. Study details: Whether acute or convalescent, the COVID-19 samples came from the United States, Italy and Spain. From T cells, B-cell-depleted T cells, or PBMCs came the material, which was cDNA or gDNA.

The CDR3 loop spans 14 amino acids. Profiled with immunoSEQ multiplex PCR; TCRdb holds only in-frame clones, not every one. The data show about 75,000 clones, about 90% seen once. Sequencing input: peripheral blood. The chain combines TRBV21-1 with TRBJ2-5; the DNA was not used to check the table's D call, TRBD1. TRBV21-1 is annotated as a pseudogene. This TCR derives from a human donor in a cohort sampled during active COVID-19. The CDR3 DNA reads as TGTGCCAGCAGCAAGGGACAGGGTTGGGAGACCCAGTACTTC. This sequence encodes CASSKGQGWETQYF.